This T cell receptor (beta chain) stems from a study of blood T cell repertoires in COVID-19. On the study more broadly: From the United States, Italy and Spain came samples of acute and convalescent COVID-19. T cells, B-cell-depleted T cells, or PBMCs supplied cDNA or gDNA.

Some clones are missing from TCRdb's copy, which holds only in-frame ones; the method was immunoSEQ multiplex PCR. The sample carries a few hundred thousand clones, 88% recorded once. Germline V gene data show CDR1 as KGHSH and CDR2 as LQKENI. V was clipped by 3 bases and J by 0 bases; unmatched bases: 4. This CDR3 has 15 residues. The sequence was obtained from a young woman who had recovered from COVID-19. The J gene is TRBJ1-1, the V gene TRBV18; TRBD1 agrees at 7 bases. Sample: peripheral blood. The CDR3 DNA follows: TGTGCCAGCTCACCCCTGGGACAGATGAACACTGAAGCTTTCTTT. The encoded protein is CASSPLGQMNTEAFF.